Each of the 8 T cell receptor beta chains below was sequenced from the same sample in a study of cytomegalovirus exposure and HLA in healthy donors. Generated by immunoSEQ multiplex PCR, the TCRdb table keeps only in-frame clones and is missing some. This sample has a few hundred thousand clones; 88% occur once, and the top ten carry roughly 1%. The sequencing input was PBMCs. The origin of the receptors is a woman between 18 and 29 years old in good health and CMV-seronegative.

The chain uses TRBV15 and TRBJ2-1; 8 nucleotides agree with TRBD2. CDR1 is LNHNV, CDR2 YYDKDF, per germline (reference sequence). The ends lost 5 bases at V and 6 bases at J; junction bases unmatched: 12. CDR3 length equals 16 residues. This chain's CDR3 is CATSARVGRAGNEQFF. Here the CDR3 DNA reads TGTGCCACCAGCGCCCGGGTCGGGAGGGCTGGCAATGAGCAGTTCTTC.

There are a few counts of this clone. In DNA, the CDR3 is TGCGCCAGCAGACAAGCAGCGGGACTGTTGAACACTGAAGCTTTCTTT. Translating it yields CASRQAAGLLNTEAFF. This chain connects TRBV10-2 to TRBJ1-1; D is perhaps TRBD1 (5 bases). Germline assignment: CDR1 WSHSY and CDR2 SAAADI. The germline V and J ends were trimmed by 6 bases and 0 bases, with 17 bases remaining between them. The CDR3 runs to 16 residues.

The CDR3 is CASRRASGSFKTQYF. For the CDR3, the DNA is TGTGCCAGCAGGCGTGCTAGCGGGTCTTTTAAGACCCAGTACTTC. The gene calls are TRBV28 and TRBJ2-5; 8 nucleotides match TRBD2. This CDR3 comprises 15 residues. CDR1 is MDHEN and CDR2 is SYDVKM in the germline V gene. V dropped 6 bases and J dropped 6; count of bases not matched to a gene: 12.

The CDR3 region is CASSQPGQSNTEAFF. CDR3 nucleotides: TGTGCCAGCAGTCAACCGGGACAGAGTAACACTGAAGCTTTCTTT. This chain connects TRBV14 to TRBJ1-1, with 7 bases identical to TRBD1. Per the germline V gene, CDR1 is SGHDN and CDR2 is FVKESK. This CDR3 spans 15 amino acids. J lost 2 bases, V lost 6 bases, and 9 bases had no gene match.

J is TRBJ1-5 and V is TRBV27; tentatively, D is TRBD1 (5 bases). The germline V gene has CDR1 MNHEY and CDR2 SMNVEV (reference sequence). V was pared by 5 bases and J by 0 bases, with 11 bases between. The CDR3 sequence is 15 residues long. The CDR3 reads CASSASTVSNQPQHF. DNA of the CDR3: TGTGCCAGCAGTGCCTCGACAGTTAGCAATCAGCCCCAGCATTTT.

The J gene is TRBJ2-1, the V gene TRBV29-1; 12 positions match TRBD2. Germline V gives CDR1 SQVTM, CDR2 ANQGSEA. This CDR3 comprises 16 residues. V was clipped by 6 bases and J by 4 bases; unmatched bases: 10. The CDR3 spells CSVTGLAGRLYNEQFF. CDR3 nucleotide sequence: TGCAGCGTCACTGGACTAGCGGGGCGCCTTTACAATGAGCAGTTCTTC.

The rearrangement uses TRBV7-9 and TRBJ2-7; 12 bases agree with TRBD1. The CDR3 contains 18 residues. Trimming at V came to 5 bases and at J to 1 base, leaving 12 bases not matched to a gene. In germline, CDR1 is SEHNR, CDR2 FQNEAQ (reference sequence). The CDR3 bases are TGTGCCAGCAGCCAAGGGACAGGGGGCCACCCTTCATCCTACGAGCAGTACTTC. Its protein product is CASSQGTGGHPSSYEQYF.

The table lists this clone with many counts. The sample carries other DNA sequences with the same CDR3. V gene TRBV9 combines with J gene TRBJ1-3; maybe TRBD1 (5 bases). V lost 0 bases to trimming and J lost 2 bases, with 6 bases between them. Germline V gene data show CDR1 as SGDLS and CDR2 as YYNGEE. This CDR3 region has 14 residues. The CDR3: CASSVGGTGNTIYF. CDR3 bases: TGTGCCAGCAGCGTAGGGGGCACTGGAAACACCATATATTTT.